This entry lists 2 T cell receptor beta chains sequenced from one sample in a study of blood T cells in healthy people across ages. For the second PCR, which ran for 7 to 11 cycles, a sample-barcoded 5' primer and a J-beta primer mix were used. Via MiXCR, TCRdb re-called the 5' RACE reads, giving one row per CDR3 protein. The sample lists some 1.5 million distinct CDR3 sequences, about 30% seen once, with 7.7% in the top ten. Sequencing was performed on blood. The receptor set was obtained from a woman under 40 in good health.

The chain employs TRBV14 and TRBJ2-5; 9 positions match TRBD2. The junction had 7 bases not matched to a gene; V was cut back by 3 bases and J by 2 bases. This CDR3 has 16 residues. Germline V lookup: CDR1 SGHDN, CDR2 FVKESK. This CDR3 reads CASSHPGLAAQETQYF. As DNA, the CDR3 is TGTGCCAGCAGCCACCCGGGACTAGCAGCTCAAGAGACCCAGTACTTC.

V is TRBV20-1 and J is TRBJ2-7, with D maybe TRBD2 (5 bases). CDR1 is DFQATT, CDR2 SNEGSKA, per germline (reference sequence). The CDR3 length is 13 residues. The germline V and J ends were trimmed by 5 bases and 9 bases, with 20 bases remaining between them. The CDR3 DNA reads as TGCAGTGCTCCCCTTAACTTGGGCGGGTTGCAGTACTTC. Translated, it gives CSAPLNLGGLQYF.